The 10 T cell receptor beta chains below come from one sample, sequenced in a study of T cells after yellow fever vaccination. TCRdb re-derived calls from the 5' RACE reads in MiXCR, one entry per CDR3 protein. The sample has about 220,000 distinct CDR3 sequences; under 3.5% are singletons. The material sequenced was CD4+ T cells sorted from PBMCs, taken 10 days after the yellow fever booster vaccination. The receptors originated from a man aged 18 to 29 who received the YFV17D yellow fever vaccine.

This clonotype was detected only a few times. V gene TRBV14 combines with J gene TRBJ1-5; no clear D. The germline gives CDR1 SGHDN, CDR2 FVKESK. V shed 3 bases and J shed 7 bases, with 13 bases lying between them. The CDR3 covers 14 residues. The CDR3 DNA follows: TGTGCCAGCAGCCAGAGTGGGTATGGGCAGCCCCAGCATTTT. Translating it yields CASSQSGYGQPQHF.

This clonotype was observed many times. V is TRBV6-2 or TRBV6-3 and J is TRBJ2-5, with 9 bases fitting TRBD2. The CDR3 runs to 13 residues. Germline trimming cut 6 bases from V and 4 bases from J; bases unmatched to any gene: 3. CDR1 and CDR2 from the germline V gene are MNHEY and SVGEGT. The chain's CDR3 is CASRTSGAETQYF. CDR3 nucleotide sequence: TGTGCCAGCAGGACTAGCGGCGCAGAGACCCAGTACTTC.

With respect to this clonotype: A read error is possible here, since a much larger clone lies one base away. The rearrangement joins TRBV10-3 to TRBJ2-5; maybe TRBD1 (6 bases). CDR3 length: 16 residues. The germline V gene has CDR1 ENHRY and CDR2 SYGVKD. CDR3: CAISESQPEGEESQYF. DNA for the CDR3: TGTGCCATCAGTGAGTCCCAACCAGAGGGGGAAGAGAGCCAGTACTTC.

The V gene is TRBV7-3, the J gene TRBJ1-2, with TRBD1 matching 7 bases. CDR1 is SGHTA and CDR2 is FQGTGA in the germline V gene. This CDR3 has 14 residues. The trim removed 4 bases at V and 8 bases at J, leaving 10 bases unmatched. CDR3 nucleotide sequence: TGTGCCAGCAGCTCCTTAGGGGGCCAAAGCGGCTACACCTTC. Its translation: CASSSLGGQSGYTF.

This clonotype occurred many times. The chain combines TRBV11-2 with TRBJ2-3; D is perhaps TRBD1 or TRBD2 (5 bases each). V lost 2 bases, J lost 4 bases, and 19 bases lay in between. CDR3 size: 17 residues. Germline lookup yields CDR1 SGHAT and CDR2 FQNNGV. CDR3 nucleotides: TGTGCCAGCAGCTTAAGAGTGTGGGGGTCCTCCGCAGATACGCAGTATTTT. It specifies CASSLRVWGSSADTQYF.

This clonotype was picked up many times. The V gene is TRBV6-2 or TRBV6-3, the J gene TRBJ2-2; perhaps TRBD1 as D (5 bases). Looked up from germline, CDR1 is MNHEY and CDR2 is SVGEGT. The CDR3 contains 15 residues. Trimming took off 8 bases at V and 4 bases at J, with 17 bases between the two ends. The DNA of the CDR3 is TGTGCCAGCCTTCACTACCAGGGAAGCACCGGGGAGCTGTTTTTT. Encoded protein: CASLHYQGSTGELFF.

At least ten counts were recorded for this clonotype. V is TRBV12-3 or TRBV12-4 and J is TRBJ2-5, with 8 bases fitting TRBD1. With V trimmed by 8 bases and J by 5 bases, 10 bases remained unmatched. CDR3 size: 14 residues. CDR3 in DNA: TGTGCCAGCGCTCCGACAGGGGCGAGGGAGACCCAGTACTTC. Protein product: CASAPTGARETQYF.

This clonotype showed up many times. The chain employs TRBV4-3 and TRBJ1-6, with D unresolved. The V and J ends lost 0 bases and 9 bases respectively, with 12 bases between them. Germline values: CDR1 LGHNA, CDR2 YSLEER. The CDR3 loop spans 15 amino acids. This chain's CDR3 is CASSQDSPGVSPLHF. The CDR3 bases are TGCGCCAGCAGCCAAGATTCCCCCGGAGTTTCACCCCTCCACTTT.

The chain has TRBV29-1 and TRBJ2-3; D is unresolved. The length of the CDR3 is 13 residues. Between the trimmed V and J ends, which lost 4 bases and 0 bases, there was a span of 8 bases. Germline CDR1 SQVTM, CDR2 ANQGSEA. The CDR3 loop reads CSVAVLSTDTQYF. The CDR3 coding sequence is TGCAGCGTTGCCGTACTTAGCACAGATACGCAGTATTTT.

This clonotype was seen repeatedly, ten times or more. The genes are TRBV7-2 and TRBJ2-5; D not certain. V lost 5 bases, J lost 0 bases, and 13 bases lay in between. CDR1 SGHTA and CDR2 FQGNSA come from the germline V gene. The CDR3 has 15 amino acids. Here the CDR3 DNA reads TGTGCCAGCAGCGCCCGGACGTGGGACCAAGAGACCCAGTACTTC. Its translation is CASSARTWDQETQYF.